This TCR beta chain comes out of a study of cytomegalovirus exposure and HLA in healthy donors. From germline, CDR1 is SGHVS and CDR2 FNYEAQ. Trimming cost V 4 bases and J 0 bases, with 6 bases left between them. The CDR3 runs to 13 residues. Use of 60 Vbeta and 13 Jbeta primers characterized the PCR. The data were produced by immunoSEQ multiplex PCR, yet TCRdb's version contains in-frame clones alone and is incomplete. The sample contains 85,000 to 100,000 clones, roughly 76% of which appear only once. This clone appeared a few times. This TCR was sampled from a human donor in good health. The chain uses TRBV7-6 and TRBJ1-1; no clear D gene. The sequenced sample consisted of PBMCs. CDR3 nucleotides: TGTGCCAGCAGCTCTCGTTTGAACACTGAAGCTTTCTTT. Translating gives CASSSRLNTEAFF.